The 29 T cell receptor beta chains in this list originate from one sample, sequenced in a study of T cell responses to AZD1222 COVID-19 vaccine. Libraries were prepared by immunoSEQ multiplex PCR; TCRdb keeps only in-frame clonotypes and omits some of them. The table has 130,000 or so clones, about 82% seen once; the top ten hold roughly 12%. The starting material was peripheral blood, obtained on day 0 of AZD1222 vaccination. The receptors derive from an adult in good health.

This chain links TRBV18 with TRBJ2-7; 9 bases map to TRBD1. V shed 4 bases, J shed 5 bases, and the junction held 6 bases outside the gene matches. The germline V gene has CDR1 KGHSH and CDR2 LQKENI. This CDR3 is built from 14 residues. The CDR3 DNA sequence: TGTGCCAGCTCACTCGGGACAGGGTGGCACGAGCAGTACTTC. It is translated as CASSLGTGWHEQYF.

The V gene is TRBV6-5, the J gene TRBJ1-2; D unclear. Germline assignment: CDR1 MNHEY and CDR2 SVGAGI. CDR3 length: 15 amino acids. The V end lost 4 bases, the J end lost 3 bases, and 15 bases lay between the germline ends. The CDR3: CASSLGTGRDYGYTF. CDR3 DNA sequence: TGTGCCAGCAGTTTGGGTACGGGTCGAGACTATGGCTACACCTTC.

V usage is TRBV29-1 and J usage is TRBJ2-7; D uncertain. Germline CDR1 is SQVTM and CDR2 is ANQGSEA. This CDR3 has 13 amino acids. The V and J ends lost 4 bases and 0 bases respectively, with 10 bases between them. The CDR3 DNA follows: TGCAGCGTTGCCCCGACGGTCTCCTACGAGCAGTACTTC. Amino acid sequence: CSVAPTVSYEQYF.

The chain carries TRBV4-3 and TRBJ2-1; TRBD2 matches 16 bases. Germline lookup yields CDR1 LGHNA and CDR2 YSLEER. Trimming cost V 0 bases and J 3 bases; bases outside gene matches: 8. The CDR3 totals 20 residues. The CDR3 loop reads CASSQDPGTSGGAVYNEQFF. Here the CDR3 DNA reads TGCGCCAGCAGCCAAGATCCCGGGACTAGCGGGGGGGCGGTCTACAATGAGCAGTTCTTC.

The chain employs TRBV29-1 and TRBJ2-2; no clear D. V was pared by 5 bases and J by 1 base, with 8 bases between. CDR1 is SQVTM, CDR2 ANQGSEA, per germline. There are 13 residues in the CDR3. CDR3 DNA: TGCAGCGTTATTTCTTTGAACACCGGGGAGCTGTTTTTT. Translation: CSVISLNTGELFF.

This sequence joins TRBV9 and TRBJ1-1; TRBD1 matches at 8 bases. This CDR3 region has 15 residues. Germline CDR1 is SGDLS and CDR2 is YYNGEE. The V and J ends lost 3 bases and 3 bases, in that order; junction bases with no gene match: 7. CDR3 sequence reads: CASSGQGMGYTEAFF. The CDR3 region has the DNA TGTGCCAGCAGCGGACAGGGGATGGGGTACACTGAAGCTTTCTTT.

This chain connects TRBV11-2 to TRBJ2-3, with 14 bases identical to TRBD2. CDR1 is SGHAT, CDR2 FQNNGV, per germline. The V gene end was trimmed by 6 bases and the J gene end by 1 base; junction bases not matched to a gene: 3. The CDR3 has 16 residues. The chain's CDR3 is CASRQGLAGGTDTQYF. CDR3 sequence (DNA): TGTGCCAGCAGACAGGGACTAGCGGGAGGCACAGATACGCAGTATTTT.

The chain's CDR3 is CASSGYATGELFF. CDR3 nucleotide sequence: TGTGCCAGCAGCGGATATGCCACCGGGGAGCTGTTTTTT. The V gene is TRBV7-2, the J gene TRBJ2-2; D call uncertain. Trimming took off 5 bases at V and 4 bases at J, with 8 bases between the two ends. Germline V gives CDR1 SGHTA, CDR2 FQGNSA. The CDR3 runs 13 residues.

This chain connects TRBV5-4 to TRBJ2-1; TRBD2 matches 9 bases. With 4 bases clipped from V and 3 bases from J, the junction kept 8 bases outside the gene matches. Per the germline V gene, CDR1 is SGHNT and CDR2 is YYREEE (reference sequence). The CDR3 runs 16 residues. The CDR3: CASSPQGAGGYNEQFF. As DNA, the CDR3 is TGTGCCAGCAGCCCTCAAGGAGCGGGAGGCTACAATGAGCAGTTCTTC.

This clone was detected only once. V gene TRBV19 combines with J gene TRBJ2-1; D not certain. CDR3 length: 13 amino acids. Trimming pared 6 bases from V and 3 bases from J, leaving 9 bases between. Germline values: CDR1 LNHDA, CDR2 SQIVND (reference sequence). The CDR3, as DNA: TGTGCCAGTAGCTCCCAGAACTACAATGAGCAGTTCTTC. It yields the protein CASSSQNYNEQFF.

The chain uses TRBV6-5 and TRBJ2-3; the D is unclear. Per germline, CDR1 MNHEY and CDR2 SVGAGI. The CDR3 totals 13 residues. The V end was cut by 6 bases, the J end by 2 bases, with 9 bases between. The CDR3 reads CASRASTTDTQYF. The DNA of the CDR3 is TGTGCCAGCAGAGCCTCTACCACAGATACGCAGTATTTT.

The rearrangement uses TRBV18 and TRBJ1-4; D remains ambiguous. Trimming stripped 3 bases from V and 0 bases from J, with 14 bases between. The CDR3 runs 17 residues. The germline CDR1 and CDR2 sequences are KGHSH and LQKENI. The CDR3 protein is CASSPNGVSATNEKLFF. CDR3 DNA: TGTGCCAGCTCACCTAACGGTGTGAGTGCAACTAATGAAAAACTGTTTTTT.

This chain connects TRBV6-5 to TRBJ1-6; a possible D gene is TRBD1 (6 bases). V was cut by 6 bases and J by 7 bases, with 7 bases left in between. The CDR3 runs 12 residues. In germline, CDR1 is MNHEY, CDR2 SVGAGI. The CDR3 spells CASSRGNSPLHF. CDR3 nucleotides: TGTGCCAGCAGCAGGGGCAATTCACCCCTCCACTTT.

The chain links TRBV5-6 to TRBJ1-3, with D possibly being TRBD1 (6 bases). Germline V gene lookup returns CDR1 SGHDT and CDR2 YYEEEE. Trimming took off 4 bases at V and 0 bases at J, with 14 bases between the two ends. There are 16 residues in the CDR3. DNA of the CDR3: TGTGCCAGCAGCCTCCTGGGACAAAACTCTGGAAACACCATATATTTT. It is translated as CASSLLGQNSGNTIYF. The variable domain in full, completed from reference TRBV5-6 and TRBJ1-3, reads DAGVTQSPTHLIKTRGQQVTLRCSPKSGHDTVSWYQQALGQGPQFIFQYYEEEERQRGNFPDRFSGHQFPNYSSELNVNALLLGDSALYLCASSLLGQNSGNTIYFGEGSWLTVV.

V is TRBV7-9 and J is TRBJ1-1, with 10 bases aligning to TRBD1. CDR3 size: 14 residues. Germline V gene sequence: CDR1 SEHNR, CDR2 FQNEAQ (reference sequence). Trimming at V came to 5 bases and at J to 7 bases, leaving 7 bases not matched to a gene. The CDR3 loop reads CASSGGTGASEAFF. CDR3 DNA sequence: TGTGCCAGCAGCGGAGGGACAGGGGCGAGTGAAGCTTTCTTT.

The chain is built from TRBV7-9 and TRBJ1-4, with D maybe TRBD1 (5 bases). Trimming cost V 6 bases and J 0 bases, with 20 bases left between them. The CDR3 is 18 residues long. CDR1 and CDR2 (germline): SEHNR, FQNEAQ (reference sequence). This CDR3 is CASSSRLRVRATNEKLFF. CDR3 in DNA: TGTGCCAGCAGTTCACGCCTTCGGGTCAGGGCAACTAATGAAAAACTGTTTTTT.

The chain carries TRBV29-1 and TRBJ1-6; TRBD1 agrees at 8 bases. The trim removed 7 bases at V and 5 bases at J, leaving 4 bases unmatched. Germline CDR1 and CDR2: SQVTM and ANQGSEA. This CDR3 contains 13 residues. The CDR3: CSAGQGNNSPLHF. In DNA form, the CDR3 reads TGCAGCGCCGGACAGGGTAATAATTCACCCCTCCACTTT. The whole variable domain, remainder taken from reference TRBV29-1 and TRBJ1-6, is SAVISQKPSRDICQRGTSLTIQCQVDSQVTMMFWYRQQPGQSLTLIATANQGSEATYESGFVIDKFPISRPNLTFSTLTVSNMSPEDSSIYLCSAGQGNNSPLHFGNGTRLTVT.

CDR3 DNA sequence: TGTGCCAGCAGCTTATCCCAGGGCCACTACGAGCAGTACTTC. It encodes CASSLSQGHYEQYF. The rearrangement joins TRBV7-6 to TRBJ2-7, with D possibly TRBD1 on 5 matching bases. In germline, CDR1 is SGHVS, CDR2 FNYEAQ. The V end lost 2 bases, the J end lost 3 bases, and 11 bases lay between the germline ends. The CDR3 runs to 14 residues. Using reference TRBV7-6 and TRBJ2-7 for the parts outside the CDR3, the full variable domain is GAGVSQSPRYKVTKRGQDVALRCDPISGHVSLYWYRQALGQGPEFLTYFNYEAQQDKSGLPNDRFSAERPEGSISTLTIQRTEQRDSAMYRCASSLSQGHYEQYFGPGTRLTVT.

This chain connects TRBV4-1 to TRBJ2-5; 16 nucleotides align to TRBD2. The CDR3 covers 19 residues. The junction had 9 bases not matched to a gene; V was cut back by 3 bases and J by 2 bases. CDR1 is MGHRA and CDR2 is YSYEKL in the germline V gene. This CDR3 reads CASSHPGLAGGPGQETQYF. CDR3 bases: TGCGCCAGCAGCCACCCGGGACTAGCGGGAGGGCCAGGGCAAGAGACCCAGTACTTC.

The chain has TRBV9 and TRBJ1-1; possibly TRBD1 for D (5 bases). The CDR3 length is 15 residues. Trimming removed 5 bases from V and 0 bases from J, with 14 bases in between. CDR1 is SGDLS, CDR2 YYNGEE, per germline. This CDR3 is CASSTPGTVNTEAFF. The CDR3 bases are TGTGCCAGCAGTACTCCCGGGACGGTGAACACTGAAGCTTTCTTT. Full variable domain (outside the CDR3, taken from reference TRBV9 and TRBJ1-1): DSGVTQTPKHLITATGQRVTLRCSPRSGDLSVYWYQQSLDQGLQFLIQYYNGEERAKGNILERFSAQQFPDLHSELNLSSLELGDSALYFCASSTPGTVNTEAFFGQGTRLTVV.

V and J are TRBV7-3 and TRBJ1-1; 8 nucleotides line up with TRBD1. In germline, CDR1 is SGHTA, CDR2 FQGTGA. The CDR3 covers 15 residues. Trimming removed 2 bases from V and 4 bases from J; junction bases left unmatched: 6. This CDR3 reads CASSLLGQGSTEAFF. The CDR3, as DNA: TGTGCCAGCAGCTTACTAGGACAGGGAAGCACTGAAGCTTTCTTT. Looking up the rest from reference TRBV7-3 and TRBJ1-1 gives the full variable domain: GAGVSQTPSNKVTEKGKYVELRCDPISGHTALYWYRQSLGQGPEFLIYFQGTGAADDSGLPNDRFFAVRPEGSVSTLKIQRTERGDSAVYLCASSLLGQGSTEAFFGQGTRLTVV.

J is TRBJ1-3 and V is TRBV9; no firm D call. CDR1 and CDR2 (germline): SGDLS, YYNGEE. This CDR3 is built from 14 residues. V dropped 5 bases and J dropped 4 bases, with 13 bases sitting between them. The CDR3 protein is CASSPGPSGNTIYF. In nucleotides, the CDR3 is TGTGCCAGCAGTCCGGGCCCCTCCGGAAACACCATATATTTT.

V is TRBV4-1 and J is TRBJ2-3, with D perhaps matching TRBD1 or TRBD2 (5 bases each). This CDR3 comprises 18 residues. V lost 2 bases, J lost 2 bases, and 20 bases lay in between. The germline V gene has CDR1 MGHRA and CDR2 YSYEKL. CDR3 DNA: TGCGCCAGCAGCCAACAAGTGATGGGACGGCGAAACACAGATACGCAGTATTTT. Translated: CASSQQVMGRRNTDTQYF.

J is TRBJ2-5 and V is TRBV7-9, with D perhaps matching TRBD1 (6 bases). With 6 bases removed from V and 0 bases from J, the gap between germline ends came to 8 bases. There are 13 residues in the CDR3. From germline, CDR1 is SEHNR and CDR2 FQNEAQ (reference sequence). The CDR3 nucleotides read TGTGCCAGCAGAGGACAGCACCAAGAGACCCAGTACTTC. It encodes CASRGQHQETQYF.

The chain has TRBV4-3 and TRBJ1-1; 7 positions match TRBD1. Per the germline V gene, CDR1 is LGHNA and CDR2 is YSLEER. The CDR3 consists of 16 residues. Losses at the gene ends were 2 bases for V and 0 bases for J; bases not matched to a gene: 6. The CDR3 region is CASSQSRTGVNTEAFF. Written as DNA, the CDR3 is TGCGCCAGCAGCCAAAGTCGGACAGGAGTGAACACTGAAGCTTTCTTT.

V usage is TRBV4-1 and J usage is TRBJ1-1; the D gene is possibly TRBD1 (5 bases). Trimming removed 1 base from V and 0 bases from J, with 9 bases in between. Germline loops: CDR1 MGHRA, CDR2 YSYEKL. This CDR3 has 15 amino acids. The CDR3 DNA follows: TGCGCCAGCAGCCAAGGGGGGGTTATGAACACTGAAGCTTTCTTT. This gives the protein CASSQGGVMNTEAFF.

V and J are TRBV3-1 (or the pseudogene TRBV3-2) and TRBJ1-3; TRBD1 aligns across 11 bases. Germline V gene data show CDR1 as LGHDT and CDR2 as YNNKEL (reference sequence). V dropped 0 bases and J dropped 4; count of bases not matched to a gene: 2. CDR3 size: 16 residues. The chain's CDR3 is CASSQEGQGAGNTIYF. Written as DNA, the CDR3 is TGTGCCAGCAGCCAAGAAGGACAGGGGGCCGGAAACACCATATATTTT.

The chain uses TRBV2 and TRBJ1-4, with a possible D match to TRBD1 (5 bases). V was trimmed by 8 bases and J by 8 bases, leaving 21 bases between them. The CDR3 is 15 amino acids. Germline V gene lookup returns CDR1 SNHLY and CDR2 FYNNEI. The CDR3 loop is CASRIDSGAAEKLFF. CDR3 bases: TGTGCCAGCCGGATTGACAGCGGGGCAGCCGAAAAACTGTTTTTT.

V usage is TRBV28 and J usage is TRBJ2-1; the D gene is possibly TRBD2 (6 bases). CDR3 size: 13 residues. Germline values: CDR1 MDHEN, CDR2 SYDVKM. The V and J ends lost 6 bases and 10 bases respectively, with 16 bases between them. This CDR3 reads CASRPGLRGEQFF. The CDR3 region has the DNA TGTGCCAGCAGACCGGGACTCCGAGGGGAGCAGTTCTTC.